The 8 T cell receptor beta chains listed next were all sequenced from one sample in a study of T cell responses to AZD1222 COVID-19 vaccine. Method: immunoSEQ multiplex PCR; TCRdb's copy keeps in-frame clones and lacks some. The sample consists of 95,000 to 120,000 clones, about 87% of them appearing once. The sequencing here drew on peripheral blood, taken 28 days after the second AZD1222 dose. These receptors came from an adult who received the AZD1222 COVID-19 vaccine.

This clone was detected once. The V call is TRBV20-1, the J call TRBJ1-2; 7 bases line up with TRBD1. The germline V gene has CDR1 DFQATT and CDR2 SNEGSKA (reference sequence). Trimming cost V 7 bases and J 4 bases; bases outside gene matches: 3. The CDR3 loop spans 11 amino acids. CDR3: CSGQGVYGYTF. The CDR3 bases are TGCAGTGGACAGGGAGTCTATGGCTACACCTTC.

The chain has TRBV6-5 and TRBJ1-6; TRBD1 agrees at 7 bases. V trimming: 6 bases; J trimming: 7 bases; junction bases outside the gene matches: 6. This CDR3 spans 14 amino acids. Germline V lookup: CDR1 MNHEY, CDR2 SVGAGI. CDR3 DNA sequence: TGTGCCAGCAGACTAACAGGGGCGAATTCACCCCTCCACTTT. Translated, it gives CASRLTGANSPLHF.

The chain couples TRBV10-1 to TRBJ1-3, with D perhaps TRBD1 (6 bases). V shed 4 bases and J shed 7 bases, with 17 bases lying between them. This CDR3 contains 15 residues. Germline CDR1 and CDR2: WNHNN and SYGVQD (reference sequence). CDR3 region: CASSGRGKRANTIYF. The CDR3, as DNA: TGCGCCAGCAGTGGCAGGGGAAAAAGGGCGAACACCATATATTTT.

V usage is TRBV5-1 and J usage is TRBJ1-5; D ambiguous. Trimming removed 0 bases from V and 4 bases from J, with 8 bases in between. The CDR3 contains 14 residues. Germline V gene data show CDR1 as SGHRS and CDR2 as YFSETQ. The CDR3 sequence is CASSLEPANQPQHF. CDR3 DNA: TGCGCCAGCAGCTTGGAGCCGGCTAATCAGCCCCAGCATTTT.

This rearrangement joins TRBV11-2 to TRBJ2-7, with D unclear. The CDR3 has 13 residues. CDR1 SGHAT and CDR2 FQNNGV come from the germline V gene. V was clipped by 5 bases and J by 3 bases, with 11 bases between them. DNA of the CDR3: TGTGCCAGCAGCCCGACTCCCATCTACGAGCAGTACTTC. This codes for CASSPTPIYEQYF.

V usage is TRBV21-1 and J usage is TRBJ1-5; the D call TRBD1 from the table was never checked on the DNA. TRBV21-1 is a pseudogene locus. The CDR3 runs 22 residues. CDR3 nucleotides: TGTGCCAGCAGCAAAGCCATCTTGTTCGGATATGGACACTTTGCGGAGAATCAGCCCCAGCATTTT. Translated, it gives CASSKAILFGYGHFAENQPQHF.

This chain links TRBV19 with TRBJ2-5, with 11 bases aligning to TRBD1. Looked up from germline, CDR1 is LNHDA and CDR2 is SQIVND (reference sequence). V dropped 0 bases and J dropped 4; count of bases not matched to a gene: 1. This CDR3 contains 15 residues. CDR3 bases: TGTGCCAGTAGTATAGAAGGGACAGGGGGAGAGACCCAGTACTTC. Translation gives CASSIEGTGGETQYF.

This chain connects TRBV18 to TRBJ1-4, with D uncertain. Germline V gives CDR1 KGHSH, CDR2 LQKENI. This CDR3 is 15 amino acids long. Trimming removed 4 bases from V and 7 bases from J, with 16 bases in between. CDR3 nucleotides: TGTGCCAGCTCACGATCCGGGTCGGTGGGTGAAAAACTGTTTTTT. Its translation is CASSRSGSVGEKLFF.